This entry lists 18 T cell receptor beta chains sequenced from one sample in a study of regulatory T cells in long-lasting Graves disease (dated by TCRdb to the early 2020s). The sample's time point label, decoded: newly diagnosed GD, antithyroid drugs for less than 3 months. For both TCR sequencing and RNA sequencing, RNA was extracted from PBMCs using TRIzol. Libraries were constructed by multiplex PCR. For sequencing, an Illumina HiSeq 4000 was employed. TCR beta libraries were built with iRepertoire HTBI primers and Arm-PCR amplification of CDR3 regions. TCRdb took the public reads, trimmed them with fastp at Q25, ran MiXCR for clone calling and kept in-frame beta chains. Each CDR3 protein appears once, grouped with its most common genes and DNA. The sample has about 470,000 distinct CDR3 sequences on record, under 15% of them singletons. The leading ten clones occupy 16% of the sample. Separately, the same data were catalogued under a study of T cells in Graves' hyperthyroidism and ophthalmopathy.

Sequencing was performed on peripheral blood mononuclear cells (PBMCs), taken at new diagnosis, from a patient treated with antithyroid drugs. These receptors all come from a woman between 25 and 40 years old with Graves disease. Donor details come from another sample of the same person, matched by shared clones.

This clonotype was seen repeatedly, ten times or more. The chain employs TRBV7-2 and TRBJ2-1; D is ambiguous. Per the germline V gene, CDR1 is SGHTA and CDR2 is FQGNSA. Trimming left V 9 bases short and J 8 bases short, with 11 bases between. This CDR3 is built from 11 residues. Here the CDR3 reads CARPCTDEQFF. DNA of the CDR3: TGTGCCAGGCCCTGTACGGATGAGCAGTTCTTC. Looking up the rest from reference TRBV7-2 and TRBJ2-1 gives the full variable domain: GAGVSQSPSNKVTEKGKDVELRCDPISGHTALYWYRQSLGQGLEFLIYFQGNSAPDKSGLPSDRFSAERTGGSVSTLTIQRTQQEDSAVYLCARPCTDEQFFGPGTRLTVL.

This clonotype was detected ten times or more. J is TRBJ2-3 and V is TRBV12-3 or TRBV12-4; a possible D gene is TRBD1 (6 bases). The CDR3 runs to 16 residues. The V end lost 3 bases, the J end lost 3 bases, and 16 bases lay between the germline ends. The CDR3: CASSFEGVLSTDTQYF. CDR3 DNA: TGTGCCAGCAGTTTCGAGGGGGTTCTCTCAACAGATACGCAGTATTTT.

The chain links TRBV19 to TRBJ2-3; TRBD2 is a possible D gene (6 bases). Germline assignment: CDR1 LNHDA and CDR2 SQIVND (reference sequence). Trimming took 4 bases from V and 5 from J, leaving 16 bases between them. This CDR3 contains 15 residues. CDR3 bases: TGTGCCAGTAGTAATCCGGGACTCCGAGGAGATACGCAGTATTTT. Translation gives CASSNPGLRGDTQYF.

This clonotype has only one observation. This chain's CDR3 is CASSDLQELSYNSPLHF. Written as DNA, the CDR3 is TGCGCCAGCAGCGACCTACAGGAACTCTCCTATAATTCACCCCTCCACTTT. J is TRBJ1-6 and V is TRBV10-2; tentative D call: TRBD1 (5 bases). CDR3 length: 17 residues. Per germline, CDR1 WSHSY and CDR2 SAAADI. Trimming took off 6 bases at V and 0 bases at J, with 15 bases between the two ends.

This clonotype showed up many times. This chain uses TRBV27 with TRBJ1-1; D remains ambiguous. CDR1 and CDR2 (germline): MNHEY, SMNVEV (reference sequence). CDR3 length equals 11 residues. V lost 3 bases, J lost 4 bases, and 3 bases lay in between. The CDR3: CASSFRTEAFF. CDR3 nucleotides: TGTGCCAGCAGTTTCCGCACTGAAGCTTTCTTT.

This clonotype appeared a few times. The chain links TRBV19 to TRBJ1-5; TRBD1 might be the D (5 bases). Trimming cost V 4 bases and J 5 bases, with 15 bases left between them. Germline CDR1 is LNHDA and CDR2 is SQIVND (reference sequence). CDR3 length: 15 amino acids. The CDR3 nucleotides are TGTGCCAGTAGTACTGGGCAGGGTCTGTATCAGCCCCAGCATTTT. It specifies CASSTGQGLYQPQHF. The full variable domain, with the rest looked up from reference TRBV19 and TRBJ1-5, is DGGITQSPKYLFRKEGQNVTLSCEQNLNHDAMYWYRQDPGQGLRLIYYSQIVNDFQKGDIAEGYSVSREKKESFPLTVTSAQKNPTAFYLCASSTGQGLYQPQHFGDGTRLSIL.

The sample holds many counts of this clonotype. The gene calls are TRBV24-1 and TRBJ2-1; a weak D match, TRBD1 (5 bases). CDR3 length: 14 amino acids. Germline V CDR1 and CDR2: KGHDR, SFDVKD. V was pared by 4 bases and J by 6 bases, with 12 bases between. Here the CDR3 reads CATSDRDRVNEQFF. The CDR3 DNA follows: TGTGCCACCAGTGACCGTGACAGAGTCAATGAGCAGTTCTTC.

V and J are TRBV11-3 and TRBJ2-2, with a tentative D call TRBD2 (6 bases). The CDR3 sequence is 15 residues long. Trimming cost V 4 bases and J 3 bases, with 12 bases left between them. The germline gives CDR1 SGHNT, CDR2 YENEEA. The CDR3 region is CASSSFQRDTGELFF. CDR3 nucleotides: TGTGCCAGCAGCTCCTTTCAGCGGGACACCGGGGAGCTGTTTTTT.

This clonotype was observed a few times. A much larger clonotype is one base distant, so this may be a read error. This chain links TRBV5-4 with TRBJ2-3; D perhaps matches TRBD2 (6 bases). Germline V gene data show CDR1 as SGHNT and CDR2 as YYREEE (reference sequence). The V gene lost 3 bases and the J gene lost 0 bases, with 11 bases spanning the gap. The CDR3 loop spans 15 amino acids. CDR3 region: CASSYEGLSTDTQYF. The DNA for the CDR3 is TGTGCCAGCAGCTACGAGGGACTCAGCACAGATACGCAGTATTTT.

This clonotype was picked up many times. The chain links TRBV28 to TRBJ2-1; 14 nucleotides match TRBD2. This CDR3 contains 18 residues. After removal of 6 bases from V and 4 bases from J, the junction contained 11 bases not matched to a gene. Germline V gene data show CDR1 as MDHEN and CDR2 as SYDVKM. Written as DNA, the CDR3 is TGTGCCAGCAGCCCCTTTTCCGGACTAGCGGGAGGTTACAATGAGCAGTTCTTC. Translation gives CASSPFSGLAGGYNEQFF.

This chain uses TRBV5-1 with TRBJ2-2, with unresolved D. The CDR3 covers 15 residues. V lost 2 bases and J lost 5, with 13 bases in between. CDR1 SGHRS and CDR2 YFSETQ come from the germline V gene. CDR3 loop: CASSFLTTTTGELFF. The CDR3 bases are TGCGCCAGCAGCTTCCTAACCACTACGACCGGGGAGCTGTTTTTT.

A word on this clonotype: With only one base between it and a far larger clone, this is likely a read error. The CDR3 protein is CASSPGQLLAGVVYNEQYF. As DNA, the CDR3 is TGTGCCAGCAGCCCCGGACAGCTACTAGCGGGAGTGGTCTACAATGAGCAGTACTTC. This chain joins TRBV11-2 and TRBJ2-5, with TRBD2 identical over 11 bases. The germline CDR1 and CDR2 sequences are SGHAT and FQNNGV. The ends lost 5 bases at V and 11 bases at J; junction bases unmatched: 25. The CDR3 consists of 19 residues.

This clonotype was seen many times. The chain uses TRBV5-6 and TRBJ1-2, with 9 bases aligning to TRBD1. V lost 3 bases and J lost 4; bases outside the gene matches: 7. CDR1 and CDR2 from the germline V gene are SGHDT and YYEEEE. This CDR3 contains 15 residues. CDR3 bases: TGTGCCAGCAGCTCACCGACAGGGGGGACCTATGGCTACACCTTC. Protein product: CASSSPTGGTYGYTF.

The rearrangement uses TRBV10-3 and TRBJ2-4, with D possibly being TRBD1 (6 bases). With 0 bases removed from V and 3 bases from J, the gap between germline ends came to 12 bases. This CDR3 has 16 amino acids. Germline V gene data show CDR1 as ENHRY and CDR2 as SYGVKD. CDR3 sequence reads: CAISESVGGGKNIQYF. The CDR3, as DNA: TGTGCCATCAGTGAGTCGGTAGGGGGTGGCAAAAACATTCAGTACTTC.

This clonotype was observed many times. This chain links TRBV5-1 with TRBJ1-1; D possibly corresponds to TRBD1 (6 bases). V lost 9 bases, J lost 1 base, and 19 bases lay in between. Germline V gene lookup returns CDR1 SGHRS and CDR2 YFSETQ. CDR3 length equals 15 residues. The chain's CDR3 is CATTIGGFGNTEAFF. As DNA, the CDR3 is TGCGCCACCACTATCGGGGGCTTTGGGAACACTGAAGCTTTCTTT.

Many counts were recorded for this clonotype. The chain joins TRBV12-3 or TRBV12-4 to TRBJ2-7; 8 bases line up with TRBD2. This CDR3 region has 13 residues. The V gene end was trimmed by 3 bases and the J gene end by 2 bases; junction bases not matched to a gene: 0. The CDR3 bases are TGTGCCAGCAGTTTCGGGGGGGCCTACGAGCAGTACTTC. This gives the protein CASSFGGAYEQYF.

The rearrangement joins TRBV7-9 to TRBJ2-7, with 7 positions matching TRBD2. The CDR3 contains 16 residues. The germline CDR1 and CDR2 sequences are SEHNR and FQNEAQ (reference sequence). Trimming took 4 bases from V and 6 from J; bases not matched to a gene: 15. For the CDR3, the DNA is TGTGCCAGCAGCTCATTCAACCCAGGGAGGGTCATCGAGCAGTACTTC. Its translation: CASSSFNPGRVIEQYF.

The V and J genes are TRBV28 and TRBJ2-2; TRBD2 matches 7 bases. The V gene end was trimmed by 7 bases and the J gene end by 5 bases; junction bases not matched to a gene: 10. Germline values: CDR1 MDHEN, CDR2 SYDVKM. The CDR3 is 15 residues long. This CDR3 is CASIIGGIGTGELFF. DNA for the CDR3: TGTGCCAGCATCATCGGGGGGATAGGGACCGGGGAGCTGTTTTTT.